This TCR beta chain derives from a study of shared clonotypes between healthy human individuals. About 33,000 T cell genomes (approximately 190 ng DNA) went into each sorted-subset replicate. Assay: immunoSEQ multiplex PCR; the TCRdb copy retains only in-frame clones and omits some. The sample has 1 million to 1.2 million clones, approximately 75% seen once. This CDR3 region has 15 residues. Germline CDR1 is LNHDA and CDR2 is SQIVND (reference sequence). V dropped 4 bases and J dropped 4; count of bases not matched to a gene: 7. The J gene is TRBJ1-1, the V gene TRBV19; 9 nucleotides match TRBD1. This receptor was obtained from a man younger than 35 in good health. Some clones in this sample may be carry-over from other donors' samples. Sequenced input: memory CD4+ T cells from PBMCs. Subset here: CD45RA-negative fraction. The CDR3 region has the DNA TGTGCCAGTAGTACCCCGGACAGGGGACGCACTGAAGCTTTCTTT. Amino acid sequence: CASSTPDRGRTEAFF.